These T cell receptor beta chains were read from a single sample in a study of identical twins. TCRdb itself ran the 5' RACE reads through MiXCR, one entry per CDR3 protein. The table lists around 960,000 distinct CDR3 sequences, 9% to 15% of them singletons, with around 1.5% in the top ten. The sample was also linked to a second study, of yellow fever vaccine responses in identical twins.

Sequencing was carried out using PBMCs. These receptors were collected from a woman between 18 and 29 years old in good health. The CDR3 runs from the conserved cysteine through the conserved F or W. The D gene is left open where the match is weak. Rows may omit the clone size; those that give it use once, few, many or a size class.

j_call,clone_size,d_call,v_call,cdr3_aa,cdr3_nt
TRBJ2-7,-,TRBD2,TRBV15,CATSSPWLAGVKQYF,TGTGCCACCAGCAGCCCGTGGCTAGCGGGAGTTAAGCAGTACTTC
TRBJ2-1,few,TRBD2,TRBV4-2,CASSQWASGLYNEQFF,TGTGCCAGCAGCCAGTGGGCTAGCGGACTATACAATGAGCAGTTCTTC
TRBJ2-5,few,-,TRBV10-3,CAAHSKGGETQYF,TGTGCCGCACACTCGAAGGGGGGAGAGACCCAGTACTTC
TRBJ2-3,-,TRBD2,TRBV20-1,CSARVGWRGGTDTQYF,TGCAGTGCTAGAGTCGGTTGGCGGGGGGGCACAGATACGCAGTATTTT
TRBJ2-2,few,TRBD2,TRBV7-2,CASSLVGRDTGELFF,TGTGCCAGCAGCTTAGTCGGGAGGGACACCGGGGAGCTGTTTTTT
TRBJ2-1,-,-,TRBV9,CASSVNPAGEQFF,TGTGCCAGCAGCGTGAACCCTGCCGGGGAGCAGTTCTTC
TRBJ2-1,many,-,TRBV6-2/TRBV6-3,CASSYSTDYNEQFF,TGTGCCAGCAGTTACTCGACAGACTACAATGAGCAGTTCTTC
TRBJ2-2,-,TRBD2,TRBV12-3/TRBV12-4,CASRRLAGWPGTGELFF,TGTGCCAGCAGGCGACTAGCGGGATGGCCCGGGACCGGGGAGCTGTTTTTT
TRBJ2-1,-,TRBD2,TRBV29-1,CSGGGTFYNEQFF,TGCAGCGGCGGGGGGACCTTTTACAATGAGCAGTTCTTC
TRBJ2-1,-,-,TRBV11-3,CASSLGRIDEQFF,TGTGCCAGCAGCTTAGGTAGGATAGATGAGCAGTTCTTC
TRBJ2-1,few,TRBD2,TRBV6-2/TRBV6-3,CASRPSGTSIGQFF,TGTGCCAGCAGACCTTCCGGGACTAGCATCGGACAGTTCTTC
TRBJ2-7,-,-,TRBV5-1,CASSPTSYQYEQYF,TGCGCCAGCAGCCCCACCTCGTACCAATACGAGCAGTACTTC
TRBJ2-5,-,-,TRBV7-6,CASSNLGGAVSETQYF,TGTGCCAGCAGCAACTTAGGTGGGGCTGTATCGGAGACCCAGTACTTC
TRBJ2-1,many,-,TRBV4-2,CASSQEYRHNEQFF,TGTGCCAGCAGCCAAGAATACCGGCACAATGAGCAGTTCTTC
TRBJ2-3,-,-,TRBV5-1,CASSLGKITDTQYF,TGCGCCAGCAGCTTGGGTAAAATCACAGATACGCAGTATTTT
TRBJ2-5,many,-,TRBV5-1,CASSWDRRALQETQYF,TGCGCCAGCAGCTGGGACCGGAGGGCCCTACAAGAGACCCAGTACTTC
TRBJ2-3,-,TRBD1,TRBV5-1,CASSSGQVDTDTQYF,TGCGCCAGCAGCTCGGGACAGGTTGACACAGATACGCAGTATTTT
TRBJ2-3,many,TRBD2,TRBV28,CASSSPRGTSGGFSTDTQYF,TGTGCCAGCAGTTCCCCACGGGGGACTAGCGGGGGCTTTAGCACAGATACGCAGTATTTT
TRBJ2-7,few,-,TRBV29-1,CSVTDSSYEQYF,TGCAGCGTTACCGACAGTTCCTACGAGCAGTACTTC
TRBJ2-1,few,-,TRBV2,CASGRTTNYNEQFF,TGTGCCAGCGGAAGGACTACAAACTACAATGAGCAGTTCTTC
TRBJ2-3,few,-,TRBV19,CASSISPLIGLEDTQYF,TGTGCCAGTAGTATTTCCCCACTAATCGGCCTAGAAGATACGCAGTATTTT
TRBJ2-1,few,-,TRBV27,CASTTYGGYEQFF,TGTGCCAGCACGACTTATGGAGGCTATGAGCAGTTCTTC
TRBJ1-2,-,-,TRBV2,CASSEAPIGYTF,TGTGCCAGCAGTGAAGCGCCGATCGGCTACACCTTC
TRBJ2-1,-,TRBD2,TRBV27,CASSLQAGRPYNEQFF,TGTGCCAGCAGTTTACAAGCGGGGCGCCCCTACAATGAGCAGTTCTTC
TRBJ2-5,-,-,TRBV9,CASSPSGVQETQYF,TGTGCCAGCAGCCCCAGTGGAGTTCAAGAGACCCAGTACTTC
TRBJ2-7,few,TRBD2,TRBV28,CASRLAGALLPYEQYF,TGTGCCAGCAGACTAGCGGGAGCTCTCCTTCCCTACGAGCAGTACTTC
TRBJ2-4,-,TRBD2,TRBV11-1,CASSPWTSGRGVQNIQYF,TGTGCCAGCAGCCCCTGGACTAGCGGGAGGGGAGTACAAAACATTCAGTACTTC
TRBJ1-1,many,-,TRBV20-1,CSAREGGFTEAFF,TGCAGTGCTAGAGAGGGGGGTTTCACTGAAGCTTTCTTT
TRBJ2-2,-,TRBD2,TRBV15,CATSRDILTGTKHFTGELFF,TGTGCCACCAGCAGAGATATCCTAACCGGGACTAAACATTTCACCGGGGAGCTGTTTTTT
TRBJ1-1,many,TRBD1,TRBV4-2,CASSQDGNRGTEAFF,TGTGCCAGCAGCCAAGATGGGAACAGGGGAACTGAAGCTTTCTTT
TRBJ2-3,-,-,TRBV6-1,CASSPRGAVAGTQYF,TGTGCCAGCAGCCCCCGGGGGGCCGTCGCAGGTACGCAGTATTTT
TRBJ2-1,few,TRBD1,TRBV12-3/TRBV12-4,CASSLAPGQVYNEQFF,TGTGCCAGCAGTTTAGCCCCGGGACAGGTCTACAATGAGCAGTTCTTC
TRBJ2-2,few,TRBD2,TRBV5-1,CASSFVLAGTGELFF,TGCGCCAGCAGCTTCGTCCTAGCGGGGACCGGGGAGCTGTTTTTT
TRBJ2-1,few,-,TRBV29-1,CSVATYNEQFF,TGCAGCGTCGCAACCTACAATGAGCAGTTCTTC
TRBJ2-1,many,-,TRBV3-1,CASSQSTAVGQFF,TGTGCCAGCAGCCAATCTACGGCGGTAGGGCAGTTCTTC
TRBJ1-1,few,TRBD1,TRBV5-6,CASSLSDRGNTEAFF,TGTGCCAGCAGCTTGTCCGACAGGGGAAACACTGAAGCTTTCTTT
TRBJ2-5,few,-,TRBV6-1,CASEKGGASSETQYF,TGTGCCAGCGAAAAGGGCGGGGCTTCTTCAGAGACCCAGTACTTC
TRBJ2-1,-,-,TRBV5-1,CASSLLDGDNEQFF,TGCGCCAGCAGCTTACTGGACGGGGACAATGAGCAGTTCTTC
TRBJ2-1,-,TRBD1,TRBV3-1,CASSQVGQAYNEQFF,TGTGCCAGCAGCCAAGTAGGACAGGCTTACAATGAGCAGTTCTTC
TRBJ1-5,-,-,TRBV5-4,CASSLLGGPQHF,TGTGCCAGCAGCCTATTGGGGGGGCCCCAGCATTTT
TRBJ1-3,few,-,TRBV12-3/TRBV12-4,CASTDPTASSGNTIYF,TGTGCCAGCACCGACCCGACAGCCAGCTCTGGAAACACCATATATTTT
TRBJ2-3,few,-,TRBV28,CASSLEEGGVDLDTQYF,TGTGCCAGCAGTTTGGAGGAGGGCGGAGTTGATCTAGATACGCAGTATTTT